The 18 T cell receptor beta chains below all came from one sample that was sequenced in a study of early T cells in non-severe SARS-CoV-2 infection. In TCRdb, the 5' RACE reads were re-called with MiXCR into one record per CDR3 protein. Of some 71,000 distinct CDR3 sequences listed, around a tenth were seen once; the top ten hold 5.9%. The source material was whole blood. Receptor source: an adult who was a healthcare worker with PCR-confirmed SARS-CoV-2 infection or an uninfected control (not recorded which).

The sample holds many counts of this clonotype. The chain carries TRBV7-8 and TRBJ2-7; D not certain. V lost 0 bases and J lost 1, with 4 bases in between. The V gene's germline CDR1 is SGHVS and CDR2 FQNEAQ. The CDR3 runs 13 residues. The CDR3 here is CASSLASSYEQYF. CDR3 nucleotides: TGTGCCAGCAGCTTAGCGTCGTCCTACGAGCAGTACTTC. Filled out from reference TRBV7-8 and TRBJ2-7, the complete variable domain reads GAGVSQSPRYKVAKRGQDVALRCDPISGHVSLFWYQQALGQGPEFLTYFQNEAQLDKSGLPSDRFFAERPEGSVSTLKIQRTQQEDSAVYLCASSLASSYEQYFGPGTRLTVT.

The sample holds a few counts of this clonotype. The chain has TRBV28 and TRBJ1-2; 9 bases match TRBD1. The CDR3 runs to 13 residues. CDR1 and CDR2 (germline): MDHEN, SYDVKM. Trimming removed 7 bases from V and 6 bases from J; junction bases left unmatched: 6. This CDR3 is CASNAQGAHGYTF. In DNA, the CDR3 is TGTGCCAGCAACGCACAGGGGGCGCATGGCTACACCTTC.

This clonotype showed up many times. This chain links TRBV3-1 with TRBJ1-5, with unresolved D. Trimming removed 1 base from V and 6 bases from J, with 7 bases in between. CDR1 LGHDT and CDR2 YNNKEL come from the germline V gene (reference sequence). The CDR3 is made up of 13 amino acids. CDR3 nucleotide sequence: TGTGCCAGCAGCCAAGCCGGGGTTCAGCCCCAGCATTTT. It encodes CASSQAGVQPQHF.

This chain uses TRBV24-1 with TRBJ2-1; tentative D call: TRBD1 (6 bases). The CDR3 is 12 amino acids. The germline V gene encodes CDR1 KGHDR and CDR2 SFDVKD. The ends were cut back, 10 bases at V and 6 bases at J, with 12 bases in the middle. CDR3 sequence reads: CATGDISNEQFF. As DNA, the CDR3 is TGTGCCACGGGGGACATTTCCAATGAGCAGTTCTTC.

This clonotype has more than one count but fewer than ten. The V call is TRBV20-1, the J call TRBJ2-7, with D unclear. Germline assignment: CDR1 DFQATT and CDR2 SNEGSKA (reference sequence). With 4 bases removed from V and 4 bases from J, the gap between germline ends came to 8 bases. The CDR3 contains 11 residues. Here the CDR3 DNA reads TGCAGTGCTAAGGGCCCGTACGAGCAGTACTTC. Its protein product is CSAKGPYEQYF.

This clonotype showed up many times. The gene calls are TRBV7-8 and TRBJ2-7; 12 nucleotides line up with TRBD2. Trimming at V came to 8 bases and at J to 4 bases, leaving 6 bases not matched to a gene. CDR1 is SGHVS, CDR2 FQNEAQ, per germline. The CDR3 is made up of 14 amino acids. The CDR3 loop is CASLRGTSGYEQYF. In nucleotides, the CDR3 is TGTGCCAGCCTGCGGGGGACTAGCGGGTACGAGCAGTACTTC.

V and J are TRBV19 and TRBJ2-1, with 8 bases matching TRBD2. The CDR3 contains 15 residues. J was trimmed by 8 bases and V by 5 bases; bases with no gene match: 11. Germline V gene data show CDR1 as LNHDA and CDR2 as SQIVND (reference sequence). The DNA of the CDR3 is TGTGCCAGTAGTCCTCGGGGTAGCGGGATCTATGAGCAGTTCTTC. Translated, it gives CASSPRGSGIYEQFF. Combining the CDR3 with reference TRBV19 and TRBJ2-1 gives the whole variable domain DGGITQSPKYLFRKEGQNVTLSCEQNLNHDAMYWYRQDPGQGLRLIYYSQIVNDFQKGDIAEGYSVSREKKESFPLTVTSAQKNPTAFYLCASSPRGSGIYEQFFGPGTRLTVL.

There are a few counts of this clonotype. This rearrangement joins TRBV29-1 to TRBJ1-1; TRBD1 aligns across 7 bases. CDR1 is SQVTM and CDR2 is ANQGSEA in the germline V gene. With V trimmed by 5 bases and J by 1 base, 4 bases remained unmatched. CDR3 length: 13 residues. The CDR3 DNA reads as TGCAGCGTTATACAGGGGTCGAACACTGAAGCTTTCTTT. Its translation is CSVIQGSNTEAFF.

This clonotype was seen repeatedly, ten times or more. This sequence joins TRBV18 and TRBJ2-6, with D perhaps matching TRBD1 (6 bases). The CDR3 has 14 residues. V lost 6 bases, J lost 4 bases, and 10 bases lay in between. In germline, CDR1 is KGHSH, CDR2 LQKENI. CDR3 in DNA: TGTGCCAGCTCCCTGGGGGCCGGGGCCAACGTCCTGACTTTC. Translating it yields CASSLGAGANVLTF.

Remarks on this clonotype: This may come from a read error, since a much larger clone is one base off. The CDR3 region is CASSLDLAGGFTDTQYF. CDR3 DNA: TGTGCCAGCAGCTTAGATCTAGCGGGGGGATTCACAGATACGCAGTATTTT. This sequence joins TRBV11-2 and TRBJ2-3; TRBD2 agrees at 11 bases. The CDR3 consists of 17 residues. Germline values: CDR1 SGHAT, CDR2 FQNNGV. The V gene end was trimmed by 0 bases and the J gene end by 2 bases; junction bases not matched to a gene: 4.

This clonotype has at least ten counts. The V and J genes are TRBV11-2 and TRBJ2-2; 7 bases align to TRBD1. Germline trimming cut 5 bases from V and 0 bases from J; bases unmatched to any gene: 6. Germline V gives CDR1 SGHAT, CDR2 FQNNGV. The CDR3 length is 16 residues. CDR3 protein: CASSPQQGTNTGELFF. The CDR3 DNA sequence: TGTGCCAGCAGCCCACAACAGGGGACGAACACCGGGGAGCTGTTTTTT. Drawing the rest from reference TRBV11-2 and TRBJ2-2, the complete variable domain is EAGVAQSPRYKIIEKRQSVAFWCNPISGHATLYWYQQILGQGPKLLIQFQNNGVVDDSQLPKDRFSAERLKGVDSTLKIQPAKLEDSAVYLCASSPQQGTNTGELFFGEGSRLTVL.

V is TRBV30 and J is TRBJ1-1; possibly TRBD1 for D (6 bases). V was shortened by 5 bases and J by 3 bases, with 13 bases between the two germline ends. This CDR3 spans 13 amino acids. Germline lookup yields CDR1 GTSNPN and CDR2 SVGIG (reference sequence). CDR3 in amino acids: CAWDANRDTEAFF. In DNA form, the CDR3 reads TGTGCCTGGGATGCCAACAGGGACACTGAAGCTTTCTTT.

This chain links TRBV19 with TRBJ2-3; D not certain. Germline CDR1 is LNHDA and CDR2 is SQIVND (reference sequence). The CDR3 is made up of 11 amino acids. V gave up 7 bases and J gave up 1 base, with 3 bases separating them. CDR3 amino acids: CASTGTDTQYF. DNA of the CDR3: TGTGCCAGTACTGGCACAGATACGCAGTATTTT.

This clonotype has at least ten counts. This sequence joins TRBV20-1 and TRBJ2-4; tentatively, D is TRBD1 or TRBD2 (6 bases each). The CDR3 spans 19 residues. Germline-derived CDR1 and CDR2 are DFQATT and SNEGSKA (reference sequence). V was clipped by 4 bases and J by 0 bases, with 25 bases between them. CDR3 amino acids: CSAIGGLVQGHIAKNIQYF. The CDR3 nucleotides are TGCAGTGCTATCGGGGGATTGGTCCAGGGGCATATAGCCAAAAACATTCAGTACTTC.

This clonotype was counted many times. The chain joins TRBV20-1 to TRBJ1-1; D is unresolved. V was cut by 0 bases and J by 0 bases, with 5 bases left in between. Germline CDR1 and CDR2: DFQATT and SNEGSKA (reference sequence). The CDR3 consists of 13 residues. CDR3 sequence (DNA): TGCAGTGCTAGAGATCCCTTGAACACTGAAGCTTTCTTT. Its protein product is CSARDPLNTEAFF.

This clonotype has ten or more counts. The chain carries TRBV7-3 and TRBJ2-2; 8 nucleotides line up with TRBD2. CDR3 size: 17 residues. CDR1 SGHTA and CDR2 FQGTGA come from the germline V gene. The V gene end was trimmed by 4 bases and the J gene end by 5 bases; junction bases not matched to a gene: 12. The CDR3 bases are TGTGCCAGCAGCTCATCGCGGGAGGCCCGAACTACCGGGGAGCTGTTTTTT. Its protein is CASSSSREARTTGELFF. The full variable domain, rest sourced from reference TRBV7-3 and TRBJ2-2, is GAGVSQTPSNKVTEKGKYVELRCDPISGHTALYWYRQSLGQGPEFLIYFQGTGAADDSGLPNDRFFAVRPEGSVSTLKIQRTERGDSAVYLCASSSSREARTTGELFFGEGSRLTVL.

Ten or more counts support this clonotype. V and J are TRBV18 and TRBJ1-2; the match to TRBD1 covers 10 bases. CDR1 is KGHSH, CDR2 LQKENI, per germline. Unmatched junction bases numbered 7, after V lost 6 bases and J lost 3 bases. This CDR3 has 15 amino acids. The chain's CDR3 is CASSRDRGQDYGYTF. The CDR3 coding sequence is TGTGCCAGCTCGCGAGACAGGGGGCAGGACTATGGCTACACCTTC.

This clonotype has ten or more counts. The rearrangement links TRBV11-1 to TRBJ2-5, with 8 bases fitting TRBD2. Trimming took 6 bases from V and 4 from J; bases not matched to a gene: 7. The CDR3 sequence is 14 residues long. Germline V lookup: CDR1 SGHAT, CDR2 FQDESV (reference sequence). CDR3 protein: CASSPGLAAETQYF. DNA of the CDR3: TGTGCCAGCAGTCCCGGACTAGCAGCAGAGACCCAGTACTTC. Variable domain in full (rest from reference TRBV11-1 and TRBJ2-5): EAEVAQSPRYKITEKSQAVAFWCDPISGHATLYWYRQILGQGPELLVQFQDESVVDDSQLPKDRFSAERLKGVDSTLKIQPAELGDSAMYLCASSPGLAAETQYFGPGTRLLVL.